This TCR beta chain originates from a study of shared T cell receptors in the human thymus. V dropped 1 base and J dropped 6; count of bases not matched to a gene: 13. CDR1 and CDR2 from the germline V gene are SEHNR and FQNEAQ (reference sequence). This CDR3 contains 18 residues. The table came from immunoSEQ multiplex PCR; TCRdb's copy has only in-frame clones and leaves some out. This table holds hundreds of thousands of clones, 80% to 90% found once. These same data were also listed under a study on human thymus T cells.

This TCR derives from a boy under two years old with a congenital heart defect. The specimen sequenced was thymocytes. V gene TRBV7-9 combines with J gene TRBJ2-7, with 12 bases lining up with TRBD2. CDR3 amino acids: CASSLVCRPSGRDIEQYF. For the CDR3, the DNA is TGTGCCAGCAGCTTAGTCTGTAGGCCTAGCGGGAGGGATATCGAGCAGTACTTC.